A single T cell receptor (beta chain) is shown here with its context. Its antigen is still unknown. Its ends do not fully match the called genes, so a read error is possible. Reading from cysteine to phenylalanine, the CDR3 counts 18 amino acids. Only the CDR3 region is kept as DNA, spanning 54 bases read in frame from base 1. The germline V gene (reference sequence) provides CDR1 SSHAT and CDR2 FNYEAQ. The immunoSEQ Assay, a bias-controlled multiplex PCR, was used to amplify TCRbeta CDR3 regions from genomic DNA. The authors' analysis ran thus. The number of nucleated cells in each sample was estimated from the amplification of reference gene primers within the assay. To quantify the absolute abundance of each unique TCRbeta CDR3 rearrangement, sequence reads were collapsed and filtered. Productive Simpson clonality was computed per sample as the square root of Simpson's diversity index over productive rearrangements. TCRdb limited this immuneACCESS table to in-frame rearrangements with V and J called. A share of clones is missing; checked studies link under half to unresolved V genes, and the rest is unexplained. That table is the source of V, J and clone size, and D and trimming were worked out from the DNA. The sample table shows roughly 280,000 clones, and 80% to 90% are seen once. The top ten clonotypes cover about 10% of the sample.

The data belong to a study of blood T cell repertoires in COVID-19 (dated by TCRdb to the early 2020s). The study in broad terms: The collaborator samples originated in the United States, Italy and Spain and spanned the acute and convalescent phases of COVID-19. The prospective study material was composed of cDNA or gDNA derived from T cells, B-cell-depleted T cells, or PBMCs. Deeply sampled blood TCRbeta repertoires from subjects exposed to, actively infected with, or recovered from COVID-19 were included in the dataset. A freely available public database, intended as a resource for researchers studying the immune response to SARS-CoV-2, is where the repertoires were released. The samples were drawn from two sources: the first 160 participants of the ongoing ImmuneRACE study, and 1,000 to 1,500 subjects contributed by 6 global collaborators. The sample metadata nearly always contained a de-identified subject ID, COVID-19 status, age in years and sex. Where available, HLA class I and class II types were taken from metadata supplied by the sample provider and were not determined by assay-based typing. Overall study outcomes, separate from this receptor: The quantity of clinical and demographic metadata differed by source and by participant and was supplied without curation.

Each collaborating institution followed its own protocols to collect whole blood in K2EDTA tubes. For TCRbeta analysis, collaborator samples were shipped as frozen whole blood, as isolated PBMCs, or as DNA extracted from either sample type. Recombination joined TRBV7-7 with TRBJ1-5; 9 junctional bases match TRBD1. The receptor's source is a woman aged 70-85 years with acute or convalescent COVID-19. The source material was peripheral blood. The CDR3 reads CASSLLEWTGQGILPQHF. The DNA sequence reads TGTGCTAGCAGCCTGCTCGAGTGGACCGGACAGGGGATTTTGCCCCAGCATTTT.